What follows are 29 T cell receptor beta chains derived from one specimen sequenced in a study of T cell clonality in common variable immunodeficiency. Some clones are missing from TCRdb's copy, which holds only in-frame ones; the method was immunoSEQ multiplex PCR. Found here are more than 30,000 clones, no singletons; the ten largest cover about 1%. Sequencing was done on a sample of peripheral blood mononuclear cells. The receptors stem from a person between 18 and 70 years old in good health.

This clone showed up many times. The missing CDR3 end, 3 residues past where the read stops, is filled in from the germline J gene. V is TRBV5-8 and J is TRBJ2-1; 8 bases match TRBD2. This CDR3 is 15 amino acids long. V was clipped by 3 bases and J by 9 bases; unmatched bases: 11. Germline loops: CDR1 SGHTS, CDR2 YDEGEE. This CDR3 is CASSSWNSGVVEQFF. CDR3 bases read: TGTGCCAGCAGCTCTTGGAATAGCGGGGTTGTTGAG. Complete variable domain (other parts from reference TRBV5-8 and TRBJ2-1): EAGVTQSPTHLIKTRGQQATLRCSPISGHTSVYWYQQALGLGLQFLLWYDEGEERNRGNFPPRFSGRQFPNYSSELNVNALELEDSALYLCASSSWNSGVVEQFFGPGTRLTVL.

This clone was counted many times. The CDR3 end lies 3 residues beyond the end of the read and is filled in from the germline J gene. The chain carries TRBV7-6 and TRBJ2-3; TRBD2 agrees at 8 bases. J gave up 4 bases and V 5 bases, and 5 bases lay outside the gene matches. The CDR3 extends over 14 amino acids. The germline gives CDR1 SGHVS, CDR2 FNYEAQ. This chain's CDR3 is CASSPGAGADTQYF. The CDR3 bases that were read are TGTGCCAGCAGCCCCGGAGCGGGAGCAGATACG.

This clone was picked up many times. From the germline J gene comes the end of the CDR3, since the read stops 3 residues before it. The V call is TRBV7-3, the J call TRBJ1-1, with 7 positions matching TRBD1. This CDR3 region has 13 residues. Germline lookup yields CDR1 SGHTA and CDR2 FQGTGA. The CDR3 here is CASSLMGQSKAFF. The covered CDR3 bases are TGTGCCAGCAGCTTAATGGGACAGTCAAAA.

Ten or more counts support this clone. The CDR3 end is not reached by the read, which stops 3 residues before it; the germline J gene fills it in. The V call is TRBV30, the J call TRBJ1-3, with D uncertain. V dropped 3 bases and J dropped 0 bases, with 3 bases sitting between them. The CDR3 runs to 12 residues. Germline V gives CDR1 GTSNPN, CDR2 SVGIG (reference sequence). Here the CDR3 reads CAWRASGNTIYF. The CDR3 DNA, read in part, is TGTGCCTGGAGGGCCTCTGGAAACACC. The entire variable domain, with the rest obtained from reference TRBV30 and TRBJ1-3, is as follows: SQTIHQWPATLVQPVGSPLSLECTVEGTSNPNLYWYRQAAGRGLQLLFYSVGIGQISSEVPQNLSASRPQDRQFILSSKKLLLSDSGFYLCAWRASGNTIYFGEGSWLTVV.

This clone was counted ten times or more. The sequenced fragment ends 3 residues before the CDR3 boundary, so the rest is inferred from the germline J gene. This chain connects TRBV10-3 to TRBJ2-7; 8 bases fit TRBD1. V shed 9 bases, J shed 2 bases, and the junction held 15 bases outside the gene matches. From germline, CDR1 is ENHRY and CDR2 SYGVKD. CDR3 size: 16 residues. The DNA read from the CDR3 is TGTGCCATAGGAACGGCGGCCGGGACAGGCGCCTACGAG. It is translated as CAIGTAAGTGAYE. The full CDR3 protein reads CAIGTAAGTGAYEQYF.

There are many counts of this clone. CDR3 DNA (partial): TGTGCCTGGAGTATCTCGCGAAATTCACCC. It is translated as CAWSISRNSP. The whole CDR3 protein is CAWSISRNSPLHF. V and J are TRBV30 and TRBJ1-6, with D unclear. The CDR3 end lies 3 residues beyond the end of the read and is filled in from the germline J gene. CDR3 size: 13 residues. Looked up from germline, CDR1 is GTSNPN and CDR2 is SVGIG (reference sequence). Trimming shortened V by 2 bases and J by 7 bases, and 9 bases separated the two germline ends.

This clone was counted many times. The read ends 3 residues before the CDR3 terminus; that terminus is restored from the germline J gene. V and J are TRBV4-1 and TRBJ2-7; 8 positions agree with TRBD1. CDR1 and CDR2 (germline): MGHRA, YSYEKL. The CDR3 has 14 residues. V lost 2 bases, J lost 2 bases, and 2 bases stayed unmatched. The CDR3 sequence is CASSQTGGPYEQYF. The covered CDR3 bases are TGCGCCAGCAGCCAAACAGGGGGACCCTACGAG.

There are many counts of this clone. The read terminates 3 residues ahead of where the CDR3 ends, so the germline J gene completes it. The chain uses TRBV2 and TRBJ1-4; 8 nucleotides match TRBD1. Trimming removed 6 bases from V and 3 bases from J; junction bases left unmatched: 12. The length of the CDR3 is 17 residues. Per germline, CDR1 SNHLY and CDR2 FYNNEI. CDR3 protein: CASSDNLQGAANEKLFF. CDR3 bases read: TGTGCCAGCAGCGATAACCTCCAGGGGGCGGCTAATGAAAAA.

This clone was recorded many times. The CDR3 is cut off 3 residues early in the read; its end comes from the germline J gene. V and J are TRBV20-1 and TRBJ1-4; 10 positions agree with TRBD1. After removal of 1 base from V and 5 bases from J, the junction contained 7 bases not matched to a gene. There are 16 residues in the CDR3. Per the germline V gene, CDR1 is DFQATT and CDR2 is SNEGSKA (reference sequence). The covered CDR3 bases are TGCAGTGCTAGAGTTGAGGGACAGGGGTTGAATGAAAAA. Translated, it gives CSARVEGQGLNEK. The full CDR3 is CSARVEGQGLNEKLFF.

This clone was seen ten or more times. The read ends 3 residues early relative to the CDR3; the germline J gene fills the gap. The chain links TRBV7-3 to TRBJ2-1, with TRBD2 identical over 15 bases. The V segment lost 5 bases and the J segment 6 bases; nucleotides outside the gene matches: 11. The CDR3 runs to 18 residues. Germline-derived CDR1 and CDR2 are SGHTA and FQGTGA. The covered CDR3 bases are TGTGCCAGCAGCCCGGGACTAGCGGGAGGACTGGCCCCCAATGAG. Translation: CASSPGLAGGLAPNE. The full CDR3 is CASSPGLAGGLAPNEQFF.

This clone came up many times. The read falls 3 residues short of the CDR3 end, and the missing part is taken from the germline J gene. V and J are TRBV19 and TRBJ2-3; D remains ambiguous. V was clipped by 3 bases and J by 1 base, with 11 bases between them. This CDR3 spans 15 amino acids. Germline-derived CDR1 and CDR2 are LNHDA and SQIVND (reference sequence). The DNA read from the CDR3 is TGTGCCAGTAGTATTATCCTCGCGGGCACAGATACG. Translated: CASSIILAGTDT. The whole CDR3 reads CASSIILAGTDTQYF.

This clone was seen many times. Read coverage stops 3 residues before the CDR3 terminus; the germline J gene supplies the remainder. This sequence joins TRBV20-1 and TRBJ2-1; 15 positions match TRBD2. Germline CDR1 and CDR2: DFQATT and SNEGSKA (reference sequence). The CDR3 contains 17 residues. The J segment lost 3 bases and the V segment lost 6 bases, leaving 9 bases of the junction unmatched. CDR3 bases read: TGCAGTGCCCACCGGACTAGCGGGAGGGCCGGCTACAATGAG. This translates into CSAHRTSGRAGYNE. The whole CDR3 sequence is CSAHRTSGRAGYNEQFF.

This clone was recorded at least ten times. The observed sequence ends 3 residues before the CDR3 terminus, with the missing tail filled in from the germline J gene. V and J are TRBV5-1 and TRBJ2-5, with D perhaps TRBD1 (5 bases). Germline values: CDR1 SGHRS, CDR2 YFSETQ. The CDR3 covers 14 residues. The V gene lost 2 bases and the J gene lost 1 base, with 9 bases spanning the gap. Here the CDR3 reads CASSLIDSQETQYF. The CDR3 bases that were read are TGCGCCAGCAGCTTAATAGACAGCCAAGAGACC.

This clone was seen more than once but under ten times. The CDR3 is cut off 3 residues early in the read; its end comes from the germline J gene. The rearrangement joins TRBV11-3 to TRBJ2-1; 11 bases align to TRBD2. CDR1 and CDR2 from the germline V gene are SGHNT and YENEEA. With 4 bases clipped from V and 6 bases from J, the junction kept 5 bases outside the gene matches. The CDR3 covers 15 residues. The CDR3 DNA, read in part, is TGTGCCAGCAGCTCCATGGGACTAGCGGCCAATGAG. As protein: CASSSMGLAANE. The full-length CDR3 reads as CASSSMGLAANEQFF.

This clone was detected many times. From the germline J gene comes the end of the CDR3, since the read stops 3 residues before it. This rearrangement joins TRBV20-1 to TRBJ2-7, with 10 bases aligning to TRBD1. V lost 0 bases and J lost 4; bases outside the gene matches: 12. Germline CDR1 DFQATT, CDR2 SNEGSKA (reference sequence). The CDR3 covers 17 residues. Here the CDR3 reads CSARDAFRQGAAYEQYF. The sequenced part of the CDR3 DNA is TGCAGTGCTAGAGACGCCTTTCGACAGGGGGCTGCGTACGAG.

The sample holds many counts of this clone. The missing CDR3 end, 3 residues past where the read stops, is filled in from the germline J gene. V is TRBV5-1 and J is TRBJ2-7; the D gene is possibly TRBD2 (6 bases). V was clipped by 3 bases and J by 3 bases, with 13 bases between them. Germline V gene sequence: CDR1 SGHRS, CDR2 YFSETQ. This CDR3 is 14 amino acids long. The CDR3 sequence: CASSSGTEVYEQYF. The CDR3 DNA, read in part, is TGCGCCAGCAGCTCCGGGACTGAAGTCTACGAG.

This clone was counted many times. The read ends 3 residues early relative to the CDR3; the germline J gene fills the gap. The chain uses TRBV4-2 and TRBJ1-1; 8 nucleotides match TRBD1. The CDR3 contains 15 residues. Trimming removed 0 bases from V and 7 bases from J; junction bases left unmatched: 7. Germline V gene sequence: CDR1 LGHNA, CDR2 YNFKEQ. The sequenced part of the CDR3 DNA is TGTGCCAGCAGCCAAGAGTCCCAGGGGGCAGATGAA. It translates to CASSQESQGADE. The CDR3 reads in full as CASSQESQGADEAFF.

There are many counts of this clone. The same CDR3 can be traced to other DNA sequences in this sample. CDR3 residues: CAWRQGLAYEQYF. The part of the CDR3 DNA that was read is TGTGCCTGGAGACAGGGTCTGGCCTACGAG. This chain links TRBV30 with TRBJ2-7; D possibly corresponds to TRBD1 (6 bases). The read stops 3 residues short of the end of the CDR3; the missing end is completed from the germline J gene. The CDR3 sequence is 13 residues long. With 3 bases removed from V and 2 bases from J, the gap between germline ends came to 11 bases. Germline loops: CDR1 GTSNPN, CDR2 SVGIG (reference sequence).

This clone was picked up many times. The read finishes 3 residues shy of the CDR3 end, and the germline J gene is used to complete it. The chain has TRBV7-8 and TRBJ2-2; no clear D gene. The V end lost 2 bases, the J end lost 0 bases, and 10 bases lay between the germline ends. CDR3 length equals 16 residues. Germline V CDR1 and CDR2: SGHVS, FQNEAQ. The CDR3 DNA, read in part, is TGTGCCAGCAGCTTATATCCAGGCACGAACACCGGGGAG. This codes for CASSLYPGTNTGE. The whole CDR3 protein is CASSLYPGTNTGELFF. The full variable domain, rest sourced from reference TRBV7-8 and TRBJ2-2, is GAGVSQSPRYKVAKRGQDVALRCDPISGHVSLFWYQQALGQGPEFLTYFQNEAQLDKSGLPSDRFFAERPEGSVSTLKIQRTQQEDSAVYLCASSLYPGTNTGELFFGEGSRLTVL.

This clone was found a few times. The read gets to within 3 residues of the CDR3 end, and the germline J gene fills in the rest. The chain combines TRBV18 with TRBJ1-1; TRBD1 might be the D (5 bases). From germline, CDR1 is KGHSH and CDR2 LQKENI. The CDR3 extends over 13 amino acids. Trimming cost V 5 bases and J 1 base, with 8 bases left between them. CDR3 DNA, as far as it was read: TGTGCCAGCTCAGGTCAGGGGAACACTGAA. This encodes CASSGQGNTE. The CDR3, in full, reads CASSGQGNTEAFF.

Many counts were recorded for this clone. The CDR3 extends 3 residues past the end of the read, so its final part is completed from the germline J gene. J is TRBJ1-6 and V is TRBV30, with D possibly TRBD1 on 5 matching bases. V dropped 3 bases and J dropped 7 bases, with 16 bases sitting between them. CDR3 length: 15 residues. Germline assignment: CDR1 GTSNPN and CDR2 SVGIG (reference sequence). The CDR3 region is CAWRDSGGGNSPLHF. The CDR3 bases that were read are TGTGCCTGGAGGGACTCGGGGGGAGGCAATTCACCC.

This clone came up many times. The CDR3 end lies 3 residues beyond the end of the read and is filled in from the germline J gene. The chain carries TRBV19 and TRBJ2-2, with TRBD1 as a possible D gene (6 bases). Germline-derived CDR1 and CDR2 are LNHDA and SQIVND (reference sequence). CDR3 length: 16 amino acids. The V gene lost 0 bases and the J gene lost 0 bases, with 8 bases spanning the gap. The CDR3 region is CASSIDSGANTGELFF. Incomplete CDR3 DNA: TGTGCCAGTAGTATAGATTCAGGGGCGAACACCGGGGAG. Filled out from reference TRBV19 and TRBJ2-2, the complete variable domain reads DGGITQSPKYLFRKEGQNVTLSCEQNLNHDAMYWYRQDPGQGLRLIYYSQIVNDFQKGDIAEGYSVSREKKESFPLTVTSAQKNPTAFYLCASSIDSGANTGELFFGEGSRLTVL.

This clone has a count of ten or more. The read ends 3 residues early relative to the CDR3; the germline J gene fills the gap. The chain joins TRBV2 to TRBJ2-3, with 7 bases identical to TRBD1. CDR1 and CDR2 (germline): SNHLY, FYNNEI. The CDR3 is made up of 11 amino acids. The CDR3 protein is CASSQGETQYF. The CDR3 bases that were read are TGTGCCAGCAGTCAGGGGGAGACG.

In its sample, this clone was seen many times. The read halts 3 residues ahead of the CDR3 end, with the missing end drawn from the germline J gene. J is TRBJ1-2 and V is TRBV6-2 or TRBV6-3; D remains ambiguous. Germline CDR1 is MNHEY and CDR2 is SVGEGT. This CDR3 contains 13 residues. CDR3: CASTPSGVGGYTF. The CDR3 bases that were read are TGTGCCAGCACCCCCTCCGGGGTCGGCGGC.

In its sample, this clone was seen many times. The CDR3 is cut off 3 residues early in the read; its end comes from the germline J gene. This chain uses TRBV4-1 with TRBJ2-3; 8 bases fit TRBD2. This CDR3 is 15 amino acids long. Germline assignment: CDR1 MGHRA and CDR2 YSYEKL. With 4 bases clipped from V and 4 bases from J, the junction kept 7 bases outside the gene matches. The covered CDR3 bases are TGCGCCAGCAGCCTCTTAGGACTAGCTTCAGATACG. Translated, it gives CASSLLGLASDT. The full CDR3 sequence reads CASSLLGLASDTQYF.

The table lists this clone with many counts. The read halts 3 residues ahead of the CDR3 end, with the missing end drawn from the germline J gene. The chain links TRBV20-1 to TRBJ2-5, with 7 bases fitting TRBD1. Germline lookup yields CDR1 DFQATT and CDR2 SNEGSKA (reference sequence). Trimming removed 3 bases from V and 6 bases from J; junction bases left unmatched: 7. This CDR3 comprises 13 residues. The CDR3 spells CSARTGSMQTQYF. CDR3 DNA, as far as it was read: TGCAGTGCTAGGACAGGGTCGATGCAGACC.

This clone was picked up many times. The sequence runs out 3 residues before the end of the CDR3; the remainder is reconstructed from the germline J gene. V and J are TRBV4-2 and TRBJ2-2, with 14 bases that match TRBD2. The V gene end was trimmed by 4 bases and the J gene end by 7 bases; junction bases not matched to a gene: 5. The CDR3 contains 16 residues. CDR1 and CDR2 from the germline V gene are LGHNA and YNFKEQ. The CDR3 loop reads CASSRGTSGSYGELFF. CDR3 bases read: TGTGCCAGCAGCCGTGGGACTAGCGGGAGTTACGGGGAG.

At least ten counts were recorded for this clone. The CDR3 end falls 3 residues outside the read, so it is completed with the germline J gene. This chain joins TRBV30 and TRBJ2-1; 9 bases are shared with TRBD2. The CDR3 consists of 14 residues. In germline, CDR1 is GTSNPN, CDR2 SVGIG (reference sequence). The V gene end was trimmed by 8 bases and the J gene end by 6 bases; junction bases not matched to a gene: 11. The CDR3 loop is CAGLLAGRLNEQFF. CDR3 DNA (partial): TGTGCCGGCCTTCTAGCGGGAAGGCTCAATGAG.

The table lists this clone with many counts. The CDR3 end falls 3 residues outside the read, so it is completed with the germline J gene. The chain couples TRBV15 to TRBJ2-6, with 9 bases lining up with TRBD1. The J segment lost 1 base and the V segment lost 1 base, leaving 5 bases of the junction unmatched. Germline CDR1 reads LNHNV; CDR2 reads YYDKDF (reference sequence). The CDR3 is 18 residues long. The covered CDR3 bases are TGTGCCACCAGCAGAGTTGAGACAGGGGGTTCTGGGGCCAACGTC. Translation: CATSRVETGGSGANV. Given in full, the CDR3 is CATSRVETGGSGANVLTF. Complete variable domain (other parts from reference TRBV15 and TRBJ2-6): DAMVIQNPRYQVTQFGKPVTLSCSQTLNHNVMYWYQQKSSQAPKLLFHYYDKDFNNEADTPDNFQSRRPNTSFCFLDIRSPGLGDTAMYLCATSRVETGGSGANVLTFGAGSRLTVL.